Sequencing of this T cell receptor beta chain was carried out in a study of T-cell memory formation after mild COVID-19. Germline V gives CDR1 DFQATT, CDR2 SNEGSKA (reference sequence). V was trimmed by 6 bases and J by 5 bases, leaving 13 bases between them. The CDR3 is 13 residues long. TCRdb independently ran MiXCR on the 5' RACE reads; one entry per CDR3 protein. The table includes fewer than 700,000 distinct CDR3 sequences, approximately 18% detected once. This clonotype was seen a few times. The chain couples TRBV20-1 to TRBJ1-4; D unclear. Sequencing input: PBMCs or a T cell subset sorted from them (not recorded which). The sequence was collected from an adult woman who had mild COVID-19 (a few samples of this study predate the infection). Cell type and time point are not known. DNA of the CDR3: TGCAGTGCAGAGGGAGGGAAGAATGAAAAACTGTTTTTT. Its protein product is CSAEGGKNEKLFF.